The 6 T cell receptor beta chains below come from one sample, sequenced in a study of OX40 agonist ivuxolimab in advanced cancers. Here immunoSEQ multiplex PCR was the method, and the copy in TCRdb shows in-frame clones only, minus some. Here the sample spans about 73,000 clones, approximately 86% being singletons. The sample here was CD4+ or CD8+ T cells sorted from blood, taken in a trial of the OX40 agonist ivuxolimab. The source of these receptors is an adult with an advanced solid tumor such as melanoma, head and neck, liver or kidney cancer.

The chain joins TRBV12-5 to TRBJ2-5; 7 nucleotides agree with TRBD1. V gave up 6 bases and J gave up 2 bases; unmatched junction bases: 6. The V gene's germline CDR1 is LGHNT and CDR2 FRNRAP. This CDR3 has 14 residues. The CDR3 reads CASGPGTDQETQYF. The DNA for the CDR3 is TGTGCTAGTGGCCCAGGGACAGATCAAGAGACCCAGTACTTC.

The chain has TRBV7-9 and TRBJ2-7; the D is unclear. CDR1 and CDR2 from the germline V gene are SEHNR and FQNEAQ (reference sequence). V was cut by 2 bases and J by 0 bases, with 8 bases left in between. The CDR3 runs 14 residues. The CDR3 nucleotides read TGTGCCAGCAGCTTAACCCCCGGCTCCTACGAGCAGTACTTC. It encodes CASSLTPGSYEQYF.

The chain uses TRBV19 and TRBJ1-1, with TRBD1 as a possible D gene (5 bases). Germline values: CDR1 LNHDA, CDR2 SQIVND (reference sequence). Trimming removed 5 bases at V and 4 bases at J, with 14 bases between. The CDR3 covers 14 residues. CDR3 amino acids: CASSRDFEITEAFF. CDR3 DNA sequence: TGTGCCAGTAGTCGGGACTTCGAAATCACTGAAGCTTTCTTT.

There are a few counts of this clone. The chain combines TRBV14 with TRBJ1-1; TRBD1 might be the D (5 bases). V lost 5 bases and J lost 1, with 8 bases in between. There are 13 residues in the CDR3. Per the germline V gene, CDR1 is SGHDN and CDR2 is FVKESK. CDR3 bases: TGTGCCAGCAGCGTGGGGGGGAACACTGAAGCTTTCTTT. Translation: CASSVGGNTEAFF. Together with reference TRBV14 and TRBJ1-1, the CDR3 gives the full variable domain: EAGVTQFPSHSVIEKGQTVTLRCDPISGHDNLYWYRRVMGKEIKFLLHFVKESKQDESGMPNNRFLAERTGGTYSTLKVQPAELEDSGVYFCASSVGGNTEAFFGQGTRLTVV.

The rearrangement links TRBV6-5 to TRBJ1-2; no definite D call. Germline values: CDR1 MNHEY, CDR2 SVGAGI. V gave up 6 bases and J gave up 5 bases, with 10 bases separating them. The CDR3 is 12 amino acids. DNA of the CDR3: TGTGCCAGCAGCCAGACCAGTTATGGCTACACCTTC. It codes for CASSQTSYGYTF.

The chain has TRBV27 and TRBJ2-6, with D maybe TRBD1 (6 bases). The CDR3 length is 17 residues. Germline V gene sequence: CDR1 MNHEY, CDR2 SMNVEV (reference sequence). The V and J ends lost 4 bases and 0 bases respectively, with 13 bases between them. The CDR3 region has the DNA TGTGCCAGCAGTTCACGGGACATAAGCTCTGGGGCCAACGTCCTGACTTTC. It yields the protein CASSSRDISSGANVLTF. Filled out from reference TRBV27 and TRBJ2-6, the complete variable domain reads EAQVTQNPRYLITVTGKKLTVTCSQNMNHEYMSWYRQDPGLGLRQIYYSMNVEVTDKGDVPEGYKVSRKEKRNFPLILESPSPNQTSLYFCASSSRDISSGANVLTFGAGSRLTVL.